This TCR beta chain was recovered during a study of CD8+CD57+ T cells in acquired aplastic anemia. Concerning this clonotype: The final CDR3 position lacks the conserved phenylalanine or tryptophan, pointing to a likely read error.

Genomic DNA constituted the template upon which TCR beta VDJ and CDR3 profiling was performed. MiXCR, applied by TCRdb to the reads, yields one record per CDR3 protein. The table has some 130,000 distinct CDR3 sequences, roughly 40% seen once. Germline lookup yields CDR1 LGHDT and CDR2 YNNKEL (reference sequence). The CDR3 sequence is 16 residues long. V lost 0 bases to trimming and J lost 2 bases, with 13 bases between them. Material: sorted CD4+, CD8+, or CD8+CD57+ T cells (not recorded which) from PBMCs. The sequence derives from a human donor in good health, serving as a control. This chain uses TRBV3-1 with TRBJ1-1, with D tentatively TRBD1 (5 bases). CDR3 sequence reads: CASSQDPSGINTEAFS. CDR3 bases: TGTGCCAGCAGCCAAGATCCCTCAGGGATCAACACTGAAGCTTTCTCT.